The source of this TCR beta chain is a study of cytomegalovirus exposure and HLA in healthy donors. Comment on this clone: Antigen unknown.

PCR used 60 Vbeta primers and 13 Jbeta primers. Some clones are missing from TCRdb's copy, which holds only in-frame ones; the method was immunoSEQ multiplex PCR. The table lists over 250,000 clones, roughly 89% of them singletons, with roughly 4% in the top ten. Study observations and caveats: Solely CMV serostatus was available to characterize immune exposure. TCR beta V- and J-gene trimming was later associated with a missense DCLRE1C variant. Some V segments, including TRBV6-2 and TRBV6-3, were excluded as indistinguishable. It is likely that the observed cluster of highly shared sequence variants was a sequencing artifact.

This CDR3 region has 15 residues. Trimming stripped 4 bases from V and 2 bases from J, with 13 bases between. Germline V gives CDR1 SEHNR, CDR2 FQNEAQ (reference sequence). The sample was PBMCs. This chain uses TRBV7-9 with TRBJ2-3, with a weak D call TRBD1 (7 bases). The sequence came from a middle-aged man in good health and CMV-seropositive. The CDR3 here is CASSWRDSFTDTQYF. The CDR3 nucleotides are TGTGCCAGCAGCTGGCGGGACAGTTTCACAGATACGCAGTATTTT.